This TCR beta chain was sequenced in a study of T cells in Graves' hyperthyroidism and ophthalmopathy. Findings and limits, study-wide: Ophthalmopathy, which appeared later, was predicted by the model a median around 6.9 months before onset. Most expanded thyroid clonotypes above 0.001 also appeared in blood.

The CDR3 regions of TCR beta were amplified from RNA transcripts. RT-PCR in the first round (using the HTBI primer set) targeted the TCR CDR3. TCRdb ran MiXCR on the multiplex PCR reads and lists one entry per CDR3 protein. The table records around 400,000 distinct CDR3 sequences, less than 15% of them present only once. This clonotype was counted at least ten times. The antigen is undetermined. Looked up from germline, CDR1 is MNHNS and CDR2 is SASEGT. This CDR3 contains 18 residues. Trimming removed 3 bases from V and 2 bases from J; junction bases left unmatched: 7. This sequence was found in a woman under 30 with Graves' hyperthyroidism. The J gene is TRBJ2-6, the V gene TRBV6-1; 10 positions match TRBD1. The sequenced sample consisted of blood. In nucleotides, the CDR3 is TGTGCCAGCAGTGACCCGGACAGGGGGATAACTGGGGCCAACGTCCTGACTTTC. As protein: CASSDPDRGITGANVLTF.